These T cell receptor beta chains were read from a single sample in a study of OX40 agonist ivuxolimab in advanced cancers. Some clones are missing from TCRdb's copy, which holds only in-frame ones; the method was immunoSEQ multiplex PCR. The repertoire includes 65,000 to 95,000 clones, more than 70% of them detected once, and more than 2% sits in the top ten. The specimen comprised CD4+ or CD8+ T cells sorted from blood, sampled in a trial of the OX40 agonist ivuxolimab. These receptors all stem from an adult with an advanced solid tumor such as melanoma, head and neck, liver or kidney cancer. Each CDR3 is given without its conserved first and last residue.

v_call cdr3_aa
TRBV5-4 ASRSDRVGGAF
TRBV4-1 ASSSDSGYT
TRBV27 ASSSRGGRGYGYT
TRBV5-8 ASSLGDRENEKLF
TRBV5-8 ASSLVRPAGTQY
TRBV29-1 SVEDRGGPLH
TRBV5-8 ASSQGQPSSYNEQF
TRBV7-2 ASSNQGLAGDEQY
TRBV28 ASSTLQNGYT
TRBV4-3 ASSRDNRITEAF
TRBV4-3 ASSQGTGSPLH
TRBV6-6 ASSPRGGFYGYT
TRBV6-5 ASSYSETQY
TRBV4-1 ASSRGPQNGEQF
TRBV5-5 ASSASRQGNQPQH
TRBV5-5 ASSTPGQGGTSYGYT
TRBV30 AWGDGIVSGYT
TRBV10-3 AIGGGGHSETQY
TRBV27 ASSPLGPNTEAF
TRBV18 ASSPRQATNTGELF
TRBV28 ASSGAGRNTEAF
TRBV10-2 ASCFTGSLNTEAF
TRBV7-9 ASSHTSAYTKNIQY
TRBV19 ASKDDRGTPDTQY
TRBV27 ASSLGRSTQPQH
TRBV9 ASSVTGMNTEAF
TRBV19 ASSKIDTGTDTQY
TRBV28 ASSSGGQGIHEQY